The entry below gives a single TCR beta chain sequence along with its context. This record comes from a study of blood T cell repertoires in COVID-19. Study-level background: Samples of COVID-19 (acute and convalescent) were obtained from the United States, Italy and Spain.

V lost 3 bases and J lost 4, with 13 bases in between. The CDR3 length is 15 residues. Germline-derived CDR1 and CDR2 are MNHEY and SMNVEV (reference sequence). Original analysis: By means of reference gene primer amplification, nucleated cell counts were estimated. Profiled with immunoSEQ multiplex PCR; TCRdb holds only in-frame clones, not every one. The DNA was the basis for D and trimming; V, J and clone size are from that table. The data hold some 5,700 clones, with around 83% observed a single time. The receptor comes from a human donor with active COVID-19. The donor label of this sample is uncertain. The material sequenced was peripheral blood. The chain is built from TRBV27 and TRBJ2-1, with a tentative D call TRBD2 (6 bases). CDR3 bases: TGTGCCAGCAGTTTTACGGGAGACACGTACAATGAGCAGTTCTTC. Encoded protein: CASSFTGDTYNEQFF.